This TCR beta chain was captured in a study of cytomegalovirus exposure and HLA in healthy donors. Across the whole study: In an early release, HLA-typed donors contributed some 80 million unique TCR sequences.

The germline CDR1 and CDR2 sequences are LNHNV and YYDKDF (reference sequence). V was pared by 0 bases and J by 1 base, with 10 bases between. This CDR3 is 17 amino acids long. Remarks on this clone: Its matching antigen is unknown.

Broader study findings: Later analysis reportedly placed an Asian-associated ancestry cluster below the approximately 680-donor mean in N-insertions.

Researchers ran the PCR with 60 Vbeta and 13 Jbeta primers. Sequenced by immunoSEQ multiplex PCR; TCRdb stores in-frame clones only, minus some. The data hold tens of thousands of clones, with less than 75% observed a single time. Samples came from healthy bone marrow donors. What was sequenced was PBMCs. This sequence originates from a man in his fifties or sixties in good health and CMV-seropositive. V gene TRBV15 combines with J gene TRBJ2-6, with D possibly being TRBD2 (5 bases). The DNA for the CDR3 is TGTGCCACCAGCAGAGATGTTGGCGGGTCTGGGGCCAACGTCCTGACTTTC. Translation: CATSRDVGGSGANVLTF.